The 12 T cell receptor beta chains in this list originate from one sample, sequenced in a study of vaccination effects on CD4 cells after COVID-19. These TCRs' antigens remain unknown. Measured with immunoSEQ multiplex PCR; TCRdb has only the in-frame clones, and not every one. The sample records tens of thousands of clones, 78% being singletons. Between days 10 and 11 of culture, CD4+ T cells were separated out. All study participants received two doses of BNT162b2 or mRNA-1273 vaccine. This specimen consisted of CD4+ T cells from PBMCs cultured without peptide, obtained after COVID-19 vaccination. The receptors were sampled from a human donor who received a COVID-19 vaccine.

The rearrangement joins TRBV6-2 or TRBV6-3 to TRBJ1-4; 8 bases align to TRBD1. J gave up 6 bases and V 6 bases, and 9 bases lay outside the gene matches. This CDR3 has 15 amino acids. CDR1 MNHEY and CDR2 SVGEGT come from the germline V gene. CDR3 amino acids: CASSPPGGRYEKLFF. The CDR3 DNA reads as TGTGCCAGCAGCCCGCCAGGGGGCCGGTATGAAAAACTGTTTTTT.

This clone was counted a few times. The V gene is TRBV19, the J gene TRBJ2-1; 7 bases are a match to TRBD1. Germline CDR1 reads LNHDA; CDR2 reads SQIVND (reference sequence). Trimming removed 7 bases from V and 3 bases from J; junction bases left unmatched: 3. This CDR3 has 13 amino acids. CDR3 residues: CASTRQGYNEQFF. CDR3 sequence (DNA): TGTGCCAGTACCCGACAGGGCTACAATGAGCAGTTCTTC.

This clone appeared once. The V and J genes are TRBV5-4 and TRBJ2-3; tentatively, D is TRBD2 (5 bases). V was pared by 0 bases and J by 0 bases, with 11 bases between. Looked up from germline, CDR1 is SGHNT and CDR2 is YYREEE (reference sequence). The CDR3 runs 16 residues. The DNA of the CDR3 is TGTGCCAGCAGCTTGGCCGAAAAGCGGAGCACAGATACGCAGTATTTT. Translation: CASSLAEKRSTDTQYF.

This clone has only one observation. V usage is TRBV4-2 and J usage is TRBJ2-1; perhaps TRBD2 as D (6 bases). Germline CDR1 LGHNA, CDR2 YNFKEQ. The CDR3 is 16 amino acids. V lost 4 bases and J 5 bases, leaving 18 bases between the germline ends. The CDR3 nucleotides read TGTGCCAGCAGCCCCGTTGGAGGGCAGTTGAACAATGAGCAGTTCTTC. Translation gives CASSPVGGQLNNEQFF.

This chain links TRBV6-2 or TRBV6-3 with TRBJ2-3; 7 bases agree with TRBD2. The germline CDR1 and CDR2 sequences are MNHEY and SVGEGT. V dropped 5 bases and J dropped 10; count of bases not matched to a gene: 15. The CDR3 loop spans 15 amino acids. CDR3 sequence: CASSLGGTIAKPQYF. CDR3 coding DNA: TGTGCCAGCAGTCTGGGGGGGACTATAGCTAAGCCGCAGTATTTT.

The rearrangement links TRBV28 to TRBJ2-5; 8 bases match TRBD1. The CDR3 sequence is 15 residues long. Losses at the gene ends were 5 bases for V and 4 bases for J; bases not matched to a gene: 9. CDR1 is MDHEN, CDR2 SYDVKM, per germline. The CDR3 bases are TGTGCCAGCAGTACCTCAGGGGGCGGCGGAGAGACCCAGTACTTC. Protein product: CASSTSGGGGETQYF.

The V call is TRBV5-6, the J call TRBJ2-5, with unresolved D. Trimming removed 4 bases at V and 5 bases at J, with 18 bases between. Germline assignment: CDR1 SGHDT and CDR2 YYEEEE. This CDR3 is built from 15 residues. CDR3 coding DNA: TGTGCCAGCAGCATGGGTATCGGATCCGGGGAGACCCAGTACTTC. Protein: CASSMGIGSGETQYF.

The rearrangement uses TRBV2 and TRBJ2-3; a possible D gene is TRBD2 (6 bases). The V gene lost 10 bases and the J gene lost 1 base, with 18 bases spanning the gap. The CDR3 has 15 residues. Germline CDR1 is SNHLY and CDR2 is FYNNEI. The CDR3 protein is CATSPLTGGTDTQYF. As DNA, the CDR3 is TGTGCCACCTCCCCTCTGACGGGGGGCACAGATACGCAGTATTTT. Variable domain in full (rest from reference TRBV2 and TRBJ2-3): EPEVTQTPSHQVTQMGQEVILRCVPISNHLYFYWYRQILGQKVEFLVSFYNNEISEKSEIFDDQFSVERPDGSNFTLKIRSTKLEDSAMYFCATSPLTGGTDTQYFGPGTRLTVL.

The chain has TRBV6-5 and TRBJ2-7; TRBD1 matches at 8 bases. V shed 5 bases and J 4 bases; nucleotides not matched to a gene: 10. Germline loops: CDR1 MNHEY, CDR2 SVGAGI. The CDR3 runs to 15 residues. CDR3 DNA sequence: TGTGCCAGCAGTACTCCAGGACAGGGTACTTACGAGCAGTACTTC. It is translated as CASSTPGQGTYEQYF.

This clone was picked up a small number of times. V usage is TRBV30 and J usage is TRBJ1-6; TRBD1 might be the D (6 bases). The V and J ends lost 0 bases and 10 bases respectively, with 13 bases between them. The CDR3 covers 14 residues. Germline V gives CDR1 GTSNPN, CDR2 SVGIG (reference sequence). CDR3 sequence reads: CAWSVTGQLSPLHF. CDR3 nucleotide sequence: TGTGCCTGGAGTGTGACCGGACAGTTGTCACCCCTCCACTTT. Full variable domain (missing parts from reference TRBV30 and TRBJ1-6): SQTIHQWPATLVQPVGSPLSLECTVEGTSNPNLYWYRQAAGRGLQLLFYSVGIGQISSEVPQNLSASRPQDRQFILSSKKLLLSDSGFYLCAWSVTGQLSPLHFGNGTRLTVT.

This clone was observed a few times. This chain's CDR3 is CASRMGQWNSYEQYF. The CDR3 coding sequence is TGCGCCAGCAGGATGGGACAGTGGAACTCCTACGAGCAGTACTTC. The J gene is TRBJ2-7, the V gene TRBV5-1, with 7 positions matching TRBD1. V shed 5 bases and J 0 bases; nucleotides not matched to a gene: 8. The CDR3 sequence is 15 residues long. Germline assignment: CDR1 SGHRS and CDR2 YFSETQ.

Here the CDR3 DNA reads TGCGCCAGCAGCTTGGGTCGACAGGGGTATGTTGAAAAACTGTTTTTT. Protein sequence: CASSLGRQGYVEKLFF. The chain has TRBV5-1 and TRBJ1-4; TRBD1 agrees at 8 bases. CDR3 length: 16 amino acids. Germline V gives CDR1 SGHRS, CDR2 YFSETQ. The V gene end was trimmed by 0 bases and the J gene end by 7 bases; junction bases not matched to a gene: 8.